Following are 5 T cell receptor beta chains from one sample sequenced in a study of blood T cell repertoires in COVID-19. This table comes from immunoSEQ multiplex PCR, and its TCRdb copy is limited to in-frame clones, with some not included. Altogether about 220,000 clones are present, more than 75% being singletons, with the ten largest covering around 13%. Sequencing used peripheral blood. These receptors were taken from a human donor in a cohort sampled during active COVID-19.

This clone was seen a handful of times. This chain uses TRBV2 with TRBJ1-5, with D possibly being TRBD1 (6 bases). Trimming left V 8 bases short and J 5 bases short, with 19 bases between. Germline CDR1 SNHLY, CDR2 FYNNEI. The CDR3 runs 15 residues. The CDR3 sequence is CASYNRDIGDQPQHF. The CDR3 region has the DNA TGTGCCAGCTATAACCGGGACATAGGGGATCAGCCCCAGCATTTT.

The CDR3 reads CASSDSTGFYNEQFF. CDR3 DNA: TGTGCCAGCAGTGATTCGACAGGGTTCTACAATGAGCAGTTCTTC. This rearrangement joins TRBV2 to TRBJ2-1; TRBD1 matches 7 bases. The germline gives CDR1 SNHLY, CDR2 FYNNEI. The length of the CDR3 is 15 residues. With 3 bases clipped from V and 3 bases from J, the junction kept 5 bases outside the gene matches.

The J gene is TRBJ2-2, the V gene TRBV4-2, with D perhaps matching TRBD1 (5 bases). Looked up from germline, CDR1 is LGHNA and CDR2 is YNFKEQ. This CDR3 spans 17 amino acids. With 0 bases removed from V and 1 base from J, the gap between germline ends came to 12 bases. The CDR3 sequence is CASSQDAGQGNTGELFF. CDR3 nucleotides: TGTGCCAGCAGCCAAGATGCTGGGCAGGGGAACACCGGGGAGCTGTTTTTT.

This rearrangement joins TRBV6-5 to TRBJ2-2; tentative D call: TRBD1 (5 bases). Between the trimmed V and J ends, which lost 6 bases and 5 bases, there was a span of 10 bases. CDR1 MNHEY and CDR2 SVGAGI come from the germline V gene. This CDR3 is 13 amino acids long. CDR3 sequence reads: CASRQGSTGELFF. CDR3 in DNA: TGTGCCAGCAGGCAGGGTAGTACCGGGGAGCTGTTTTTT.

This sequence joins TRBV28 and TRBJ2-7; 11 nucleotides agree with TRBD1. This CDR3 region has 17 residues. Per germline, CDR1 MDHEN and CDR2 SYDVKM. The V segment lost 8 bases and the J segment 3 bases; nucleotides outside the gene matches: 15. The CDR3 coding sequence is TGTGCCAGCTTGTGGGCCCACCCGGGACAGGGGGGCTACGAGCAGTACTTC. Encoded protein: CASLWAHPGQGGYEQYF.